The 15 T cell receptor beta chains in this list originate from one sample, sequenced in a study of shared clonotypes between healthy human individuals. TCRdb's table, derived via immunoSEQ multiplex PCR, lists solely in-frame clones and lacks some. The profile covers about 1,500,000 clones, with roughly 96% appearing a single time and approximately 1.1% taken by the ten largest. The sequencing sample was made of naive CD4+ T cells sorted from blood. Subset reported: CD45RA+ positively selected. The receptors derive from a man younger than 40 in good health.

This clone has a single count. This chain connects TRBV4-1 to TRBJ2-5; D is perhaps TRBD2 (8 bases). V was cut by 0 bases and J by 1 base, with 24 bases left in between. CDR1 and CDR2 from the germline V gene are MGHRA and YSYEKL. The CDR3 sequence is 20 residues long. In nucleotides, the CDR3 is TGCGCCAGCAGCCAAGAACATTTCGGTGCGGGGGGACAGATCCAAGAGACCCAGTACTTC. This codes for CASSQEHFGAGGQIQETQYF.

The chain carries TRBV19 and TRBJ2-7; 10 bases agree with TRBD1. Germline CDR1 LNHDA, CDR2 SQIVND (reference sequence). V gave up 3 bases and J gave up 9 bases; unmatched junction bases: 2. This CDR3 is built from 12 residues. CDR3 nucleotide sequence: TGTGCCAGTAGTATGACAGGGGGCAGGCAGTACTTC. This translates into CASSMTGGRQYF.

V usage is TRBV5-1 and J usage is TRBJ2-5, with D hard to call. Germline-derived CDR1 and CDR2 are SGHRS and YFSETQ. The CDR3 runs to 16 residues. V shed 2 bases and J shed 1 base, with 15 bases lying between them. The CDR3 bases are TGCGCCAGCAGCTTTGACCCACTTCCTACCCAAGAGACCCAGTACTTC. This gives the protein CASSFDPLPTQETQYF.

The chain has TRBV5-1 and TRBJ2-3; D uncertain. Germline CDR1 is SGHRS and CDR2 is YFSETQ. Trimming pared 1 base from V and 6 bases from J, leaving 15 bases between. This CDR3 is built from 15 residues. CDR3 sequence (DNA): TGCGCCAGCAGCTTGTCCTCCACTTATGGGGATACGCAGTATTTT. As protein: CASSLSSTYGDTQYF.

This clone was counted once. The chain joins TRBV28 to TRBJ1-2; D not certain. Germline V gene lookup returns CDR1 MDHEN and CDR2 SYDVKM. Trimming took off 3 bases at V and 6 bases at J, with 14 bases between the two ends. The CDR3 totals 14 residues. In DNA, the CDR3 is TGTGCCAGCAGTTTGGCCTCCCCGCTGCATGGCTACACCTTC. It specifies CASSLASPLHGYTF.

The genes are TRBV5-4 and TRBJ2-6; no definite D call. V gave up 4 bases and J gave up 1 base, with 3 bases separating them. The CDR3 consists of 13 residues. The germline V gene has CDR1 SGHNT and CDR2 YYREEE (reference sequence). CDR3 DNA sequence: TGTGCCAGCAGCCCATCTGGGGCCAACGTCCTGACTTTC. Translation gives CASSPSGANVLTF.

The count of this clone is one. The chain is built from TRBV4-3 and TRBJ2-7; D is unclear. The length of the CDR3 is 15 residues. The V end was cut by 0 bases, the J end by 3 bases, with 12 bases between. Germline CDR1 is LGHNA and CDR2 is YSLEER. CDR3 sequence (DNA): TGCGCCAGCAGCCAAGATAAGCGCATGTTCTACGAGCAGTACTTC. This translates into CASSQDKRMFYEQYF.

Concerning this clone itself: This sample includes further DNA sequences coding for the same CDR3. CDR3 in DNA: TGTGCCAGCAGCTTGGTCGGTCAGCCCCAGCATTTT. Translation: CASSLVGQPQHF. The chain employs TRBV5-6 and TRBJ1-5, with unresolved D. The ends were cut back, 0 bases at V and 6 bases at J, with 4 bases in the middle. The CDR3 runs 12 residues. Germline V gene sequence: CDR1 SGHDT, CDR2 YYEEEE.

This clone was counted between two and nine times. The chain links TRBV2 to TRBJ2-2, with D hard to call. The CDR3 has 12 residues. CDR1 is SNHLY and CDR2 is FYNNEI in the germline V gene. Trimming pared 3 bases from V and 4 bases from J, leaving 3 bases between. CDR3 amino acids: CASSDLTGELFF. CDR3 DNA sequence: TGTGCCAGCAGTGATCTCACCGGGGAGCTGTTTTTT. Full variable domain (remainder filled in from reference TRBV2 and TRBJ2-2): EPEVTQTPSHQVTQMGQEVILRCVPISNHLYFYWYRQILGQKVEFLVSFYNNEISEKSEIFDDQFSVERPDGSNFTLKIRSTKLEDSAMYFCASSDLTGELFFGEGSRLTVL.

The chain combines TRBV29-1 with TRBJ2-7, with D possibly being TRBD1 or TRBD2 (7 bases each). Between the trimmed V and J ends, which lost 3 bases and 4 bases, there was a span of 13 bases. This CDR3 has 13 amino acids. In germline, CDR1 is SQVTM, CDR2 ANQGSEA. CDR3 loop: CSVEGRGGYEQYF. CDR3 DNA: TGCAGCGTTGAGGGCAGGGGGGGATACGAGCAGTACTTC.

The CDR3 DNA reads as TGCGCCAGCAACTACCAGGCTAGCACTGAAGCTTTCTTT. The encoded protein is CASNYQASTEAFF. The chain carries TRBV10-2 and TRBJ1-1; D is unclear. The germline gives CDR1 WSHSY, CDR2 SAAADI. Trimming pared 7 bases from V and 4 bases from J, leaving 13 bases between. The CDR3 is 13 residues long.

V and J are TRBV10-3 and TRBJ1-2; perhaps TRBD1 as D (5 bases). The CDR3 consists of 13 residues. Deletions cut 8 bases from V and 0 bases from J, with 10 bases between. CDR1 and CDR2 from the germline V gene are ENHRY and SYGVKD. CDR3 sequence (DNA): TGTGCCATCGGACACATCCCTAACTATGGCTACACCTTC. Translating gives CAIGHIPNYGYTF.

The chain uses TRBV11-2 and TRBJ2-4; no definite D call. Trimming took 2 bases from V and 1 from J, leaving 12 bases between them. CDR3 length: 16 residues. CDR1 and CDR2 (germline): SGHAT, FQNNGV. The CDR3 here is CASSLRSNLAKNIQYF. The CDR3, as DNA: TGTGCCAGCAGCTTAAGGTCAAACCTGGCCAAAAACATTCAGTACTTC.

Turning to this clone: This same CDR3 is encoded by further DNA sequences in the sample. V and J are TRBV5-4 and TRBJ2-3, with 14 bases identical to TRBD2. The length of the CDR3 is 15 residues. V gave up 3 bases and J gave up 4 bases; unmatched junction bases: 1. From germline, CDR1 is SGHNT and CDR2 YYREEE (reference sequence). Here the CDR3 DNA reads TGTGCCAGCAGCTCGGGACTAGCGGGAGCAGATACGCAGTATTTT. Residues: CASSSGLAGADTQYF.

The genes are TRBV19 and TRBJ1-4; D is ambiguous. The CDR3 totals 14 residues. The ends were cut back, 5 bases at V and 0 bases at J, with 7 bases in the middle. Germline values: CDR1 LNHDA, CDR2 SQIVND (reference sequence). The CDR3 DNA sequence: TGTGCCAGTAGTCCGACTTCAACTAATGAAAAACTGTTTTTT. Protein sequence: CASSPTSTNEKLFF.